This T cell receptor beta chain was retrieved from a study of molecular identifiers for immune sequencing clone quantification. V shed 2 bases and J shed 0 bases, with 12 bases lying between them. Germline V gives CDR1 LNHDA, CDR2 SQIVND (reference sequence). The CDR3 runs to 16 residues. Each CDR3 protein gets one entry after TCRdb re-called the PCR reads with MiXCR. The sample yields approximately 500,000 distinct CDR3 sequences, about 26% seen once. This clonotype was counted only a few times. The chain joins TRBV19 to TRBJ2-3; D uncertain. The specimen was naive CD8+ T cells from blood, with Jurkat cell RNA spiked in. Documented subset: FACS-sorted CD8+CD4-CCR7+CD45RA+ naive T cells. This sequence was found in a human donor in good health. Some libraries in this study had Jurkat cell RNA spiked in. The CDR3 here is CASSIMFPASTDTQYF. CDR3 bases: TGTGCCAGTAGTATAATGTTCCCGGCTAGCACAGATACGCAGTATTTT.